This T cell receptor beta chain was identified in a study of spatial heterogeneity in lung cancer. The study, taken as a whole, reports: Counts of expanded alpha and beta TCRs within tumors tracked the tumor nonsynonymous mutation count.

Time point indicated: sample taken at primary tumor resection. TCRdb re-analysed the 5' RACE reads in MiXCR, keeping a single row per CDR3 protein. This sample carries about 18,000 distinct CDR3 sequences, around a tenth of them seen once, and the ten largest clones take roughly a fifth. With respect to this clonotype: Its target is unknown. This beta chain turned up in a library designed for alpha chains; as an off-target read, its abundance says little.

Source: lung tumor tissue, taken at surgery. The source of this sequence is a female donor with early-stage non-small cell lung cancer.

CDR3 amino acids: CSAREKGHEQYF. The CDR3 region has the DNA TGCAGTGCTAGAGAGAAGGGACACGAGCAGTACTTC. This chain uses TRBV20-1 with TRBJ2-7; TRBD1 or TRBD2 may be the D gene (5 bases each). Germline lookup yields CDR1 DFQATT and CDR2 SNEGSKA (reference sequence). V shed 0 bases and J shed 5 bases, with 8 bases lying between them. The length of the CDR3 is 12 residues.